This paragraph covers one T cell receptor (beta chain) sequence. This clone was observed a single time. The specificity of this receptor is unknown. The sample holds no much larger clone one base away, and base qualities are not on file. These data originate in a study of long-term antiretroviral therapy in people with HIV (dated by TCRdb to 2022 to 2024). Looking at the study overall: The earliest samples were collected about a decade before the 2015 WHO recommendation for immediate ART, when ART was typically delayed until CD4 counts fell. A retrospective serial study tested whether ART initiation and durable HIV suppression were associated with changes in peripheral blood TRB repertoire composition and diversity. A total of 192 cryopreserved PBMC samples came from 30 or so adults with confirmed HIV infection and were collected serially over a mean of roughly six years (range 1-12). Of the roughly 27 participants with HIV, approximately twelve were female. No cross-contamination during QIAcube processing was seen in test extractions of a monoclonal T-cell line run alongside 30 to 35 polyclonal samples. Overall results and qualifications from the work: Expanded TRB clones identified before ART initiation dominated the repertoire across all time points, though the dominance fluctuated and decreased in many PLHIV after ART. Inferences about post-ART repertoire changes were limited because no data were available on ART adherence, viral resistance or therapy changes. Because cell numbers in pre-ART samples were limited, unsorted PBMC were profiled instead of sorted CD4+ and CD8+ T cells. HIV repertoires had narrower CDR3 length ranges than controls, and the network structure suggested an antigen-experienced repertoire that shifted only slightly toward naive after ART. Starting ART was linked to a significant rise in TRB diversity, yet even after long-term ART the diversity remained significantly lower than in transplant donor controls. Because PBMC availability was limited, only the TCR beta chain was sequenced, with no alpha chain pairing. The samples span the years 2004 to 2017, and the ART regimens used may be less effective than current regimens.

The immunoSEQ hsTCRB v3.0 assay was used at survey level resolution to sequence the TRB variable region. The target sequencing depth for TRB was roughly 40,000-55,000 T-cell genomes per sample. An Illumina MiSeq with a v3 150-cycle kit was used to sequence the pooled TRB libraries. Per the source publication's procedure: Repertoire analysis was performed in R inside a reproducible Nextflow workflow that covered QC, data transformation and analysis. Custom analyses were implemented in LymphoSeq2, an R package for AIRR-Seq data exploration. After excluding a handful of samples that yielded fewer than 5000 total TRB sequences, 190 or so HIV repertoires remained for analysis. Among the approximately 180 retained HIV repertoires, 55 to 60 were collected before ART initiation and 129 after ART initiation. Each repertoire was downsampled to 5000 TRB nucleotide sequences, and summary statistics were averaged across 100 downsampling iterations. The analysis kept only TRB sequences whose CDR3 regions were at least seven amino acids long. Diversity was measured with a Shannon entropy-derived clonality score and the Gini coefficient. In the repertoire networks, any two of the top 5000 CDR3 amino acid sequences were linked whenever the two sequences differed by an edit distance of one. Antigen specificity groups and MHC restriction were predicted for TRB CDR3 amino acid sequences with GLIPH2. To flag known associations with CMV, EBV, HIV or tissue antigens, CDR3 amino acid sequences were compared against VDJdb and McPAS-TCR. Pre-ART, post-ART and control groups were compared with Wilcoxon signed-rank tests and Holm-Bonferroni correction. The clones in this table, taken by TCRdb from immuneACCESS, are in-frame only. Not every clone is retained; where verified, under half of the shortfall comes from an unresolved V gene, and the cause of the rest is unknown. Clone size and V and J calls were adopted from that table, with D and trimming inferred from the DNA. The sample includes 35,000 to 40,000 clones, with 80% to 85% observed a single time. The biggest ten clones account for roughly 5% of the sample.

Participants were included only if at least one PBMC sample before ART initiation and at least two post-ART samples were available. All participants with HIV were treated in the United States of America. Cryopreserved samples of about 0.9-11 million PBMC were thawed and washed before DNA extraction. At the time of the earliest PBMC sample, participants with HIV were aged between roughly 20 and 60 years. PBMC samples were contributed by each participant from 1-4 timepoints before ART initiation and 2-8 timepoints after ART initiation, with a median of 7 samples. Serial HIV viral load, CD4+ T-cell count, ART history and demographic data were obtained for every participant. Genomic DNA was extracted from unsorted PBMC with a Qiagen kit on a QIAcube, with processing performed in batches of 12 samples. The germline V end is reduced by 5 bases and the J end by 4 bases; junction bases left unmatched: 4. From a lookup of the germline V gene (reference sequence), CDR1 and CDR2 are MNHNY and SVGAGI. From the cysteine through the phenylalanine, the CDR3 covers 14 amino acids. Kept here is only the CDR3 DNA, which spans 42 bases and is read in frame from base 1.

This TCR was sampled from a man aged 18 to 35 with HIV. The source material was unsorted PBMCs, sampled 1.5 years after starting antiretroviral therapy. This chain joins TRBV6-6 to TRBJ1-5, with 8 central nucleotides matching TRBD1. The CDR3 reads CASSRRQGNQPQHF. The sequenced DNA is TGTGCCAGCAGTCGCAGACAGGGGAATCAGCCCCAGCATTTT.